The present TCR beta chain was sequenced within a study of graft-versus-host responses after intestinal transplantation. The count of this clone is one. Sequenced by immunoSEQ multiplex PCR; TCRdb stores in-frame clones only, minus some. The data hold fewer than 30,000 clones, with more than 80% observed a single time. CDR3 size: 12 residues. The germline CDR1 and CDR2 sequences are MNHNS and SASEGT. Trimming removed 6 bases at V and 5 bases at J, with 10 bases between. The sequence came from a human patient who received an intestinal transplant, so some T cells may come from the graft donor. This specimen consisted of PBMCs, obtained 18 days after transplant. The chain recombines TRBV6-1 with TRBJ1-2; TRBD1 is a possible D gene (6 bases). CDR3 residues: CASSLTGYGYTF. Written as DNA, the CDR3 is TGTGCCAGCAGCTTGACAGGTTATGGCTACACCTTC.